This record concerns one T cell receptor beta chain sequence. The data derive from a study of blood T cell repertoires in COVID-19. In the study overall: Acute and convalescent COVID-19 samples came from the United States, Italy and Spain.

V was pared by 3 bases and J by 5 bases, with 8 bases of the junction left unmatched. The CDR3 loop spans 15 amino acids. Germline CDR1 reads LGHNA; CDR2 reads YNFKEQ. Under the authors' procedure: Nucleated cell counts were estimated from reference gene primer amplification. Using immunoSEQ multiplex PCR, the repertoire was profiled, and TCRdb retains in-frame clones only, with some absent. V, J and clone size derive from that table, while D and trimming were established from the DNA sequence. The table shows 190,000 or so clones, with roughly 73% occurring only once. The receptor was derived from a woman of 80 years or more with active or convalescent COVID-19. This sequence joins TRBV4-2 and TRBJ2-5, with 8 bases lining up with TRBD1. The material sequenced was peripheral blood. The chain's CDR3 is CASSQSWDRFETQYF. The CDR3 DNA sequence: TGTGCCAGCAGCCAGTCCTGGGACAGGTTTGAGACCCAGTACTTC.